Each of the 12 T cell receptor beta chains below was sequenced from the same sample in a study of graft-versus-host responses after intestinal transplantation. Generated by immunoSEQ multiplex PCR, the TCRdb table keeps only in-frame clones and is missing some. The sample shows approximately 82,000 clones, roughly nine tenths of them seen only once. Their antigens are not known. The material sequenced was unstimulated CD4+ T cells sorted from spleen or lymph node cells, taken before intestinal transplant. These receptors were obtained from a human donor who received an intestinal transplant.

This sequence joins TRBV27 and TRBJ1-2; TRBD1 matches at 7 bases. V shed 6 bases, J shed 5 bases, and the junction held 9 bases outside the gene matches. Per germline, CDR1 MNHEY and CDR2 SMNVEV (reference sequence). The CDR3 contains 14 residues. CDR3 sequence (DNA): TGTGCCAGCAGGCCCCAACAGGGGCCTTATGGCTACACCTTC. It encodes CASRPQQGPYGYTF.

The CDR3 DNA reads as TGTGCAAGTCGCGCGGGACTAGACTTCACCGGGGAGCTGTTTTTT. It codes for CASRAGLDFTGELFF. The chain links TRBV12-2 to TRBJ2-2; no DNA check was done on the table's D call, TRBD2. TRBV12-2 is assigned pseudogene status. This CDR3 region has 15 residues.

The CDR3 DNA reads as TGTGCCAGCAGTGATACTAGCGGAGGAACCGGGGAGCTGTTTTTT. Translating gives CASSDTSGGTGELFF. The chain has TRBV25-1 and TRBJ2-2; 8 bases are shared with TRBD2. This CDR3 spans 15 amino acids. Germline CDR1 reads MGHDK; CDR2 reads SYGVNS. The V gene end was trimmed by 3 bases and the J gene end by 5 bases; junction bases not matched to a gene: 5.

CDR3 DNA: TGTGCCAGCAGACCCCTAGCGGGTACCAATGAGCAGTTCTTC. Its translation: CASRPLAGTNEQFF. The chain has TRBV2 and TRBJ2-1, with 8 bases identical to TRBD2. Per the germline V gene, CDR1 is SNHLY and CDR2 is FYNNEI. The CDR3 extends over 14 amino acids. J gave up 6 bases and V 6 bases, and 7 bases lay outside the gene matches.

The chain recombines TRBV2 with TRBJ2-3, with 11 bases aligning to TRBD2. Germline V gene sequence: CDR1 SNHLY, CDR2 FYNNEI. CDR3 length: 13 amino acids. Unmatched junction bases numbered 7, after V lost 6 bases and J lost 11 bases. The CDR3 here is CASRSSGGTGQYF. CDR3 sequence (DNA): TGTGCCAGCAGATCTAGCGGGGGGACAGGGCAGTATTTT.

Worth noting for this clone: One end of the junction varies from germline; a read error may be responsible. The chain has TRBV10-1 and TRBJ1-2, with a possible D match to TRBD1 (6 bases). The CDR3 length is 13 residues. Germline V lookup: CDR1 WNHNN, CDR2 SYGVQD (reference sequence). The CDR3 bases are TGCGCCAGCAGTGAGGTACAGGGAAGTTTGGTCCACTTC. It codes for CASSEVQGSLVHF.

In nucleotides, the CDR3 is TGTGCCAGCACTCCACTGAGGGATACGCAGTATTTT. Protein: CASTPLRDTQYF. This chain uses TRBV7-2 with TRBJ2-3; no clear D. Germline-derived CDR1 and CDR2 are SGHTA and FQGNSA. V lost 7 bases, J lost 6 bases, and 11 bases lay in between. The CDR3 is made up of 12 amino acids.

The V call is TRBV5-4, the J call TRBJ2-2, with 9 positions matching TRBD1. CDR3 length equals 17 residues. The germline V gene has CDR1 SGHNT and CDR2 YYREEE (reference sequence). Trimming at V came to 0 bases and at J to 6 bases, leaving 9 bases not matched to a gene. For the CDR3, the DNA is TGTGCCAGCAGCTTGGCTAGGACAGGGGAAAATCCCGGGGAGCTGTTTTTT. Its protein product is CASSLARTGENPGELFF.

The rearrangement joins TRBV7-2 to TRBJ2-1; 9 bases are shared with TRBD2. The V and J ends lost 5 bases and 1 base, in that order; junction bases with no gene match: 12. This CDR3 contains 18 residues. Germline CDR1 reads SGHTA; CDR2 reads FQGNSA. CDR3 amino acids: CASSPRVAGGISYNEQFF. The CDR3 region has the DNA TGTGCCAGCAGCCCGCGGGTGGCGGGGGGGATATCCTACAATGAGCAGTTCTTC.

In DNA form, the CDR3 reads TGTGCCAGCAGTGAATACTACGGTGAAAAACTGTTTTTT. Protein sequence: CASSEYYGEKLFF. The chain couples TRBV25-1 to TRBJ1-4; D unclear. Germline V gives CDR1 MGHDK, CDR2 SYGVNS. V was shortened by 0 bases and J by 7 bases, with 6 bases between the two germline ends. This CDR3 is built from 13 residues.

The gene calls are TRBV15 and TRBJ1-1; TRBD1 might be the D (5 bases). CDR3 length: 16 residues. V was clipped by 0 bases and J by 3 bases, with 14 bases between them. The germline V gene encodes CDR1 LNHNV and CDR2 YYDKDF (reference sequence). The CDR3 region has the DNA TGTGCCACCAGCAGAGATCATATAGGGGTGGACACTGAAGCTTTCTTT. Translation gives CATSRDHIGVDTEAFF.

In its sample, this clone was seen once. The chain joins TRBV5-1 to TRBJ2-5; TRBD2 aligns across 8 bases. Looked up from germline, CDR1 is SGHRS and CDR2 is YFSETQ. CDR3 size: 16 residues. The ends lost 2 bases at V and 4 bases at J; junction bases unmatched: 10. The CDR3 loop is CASSFVTGGPLETQYF. The CDR3 DNA sequence: TGCGCCAGCAGCTTCGTGACGGGGGGGCCACTAGAGACCCAGTACTTC.